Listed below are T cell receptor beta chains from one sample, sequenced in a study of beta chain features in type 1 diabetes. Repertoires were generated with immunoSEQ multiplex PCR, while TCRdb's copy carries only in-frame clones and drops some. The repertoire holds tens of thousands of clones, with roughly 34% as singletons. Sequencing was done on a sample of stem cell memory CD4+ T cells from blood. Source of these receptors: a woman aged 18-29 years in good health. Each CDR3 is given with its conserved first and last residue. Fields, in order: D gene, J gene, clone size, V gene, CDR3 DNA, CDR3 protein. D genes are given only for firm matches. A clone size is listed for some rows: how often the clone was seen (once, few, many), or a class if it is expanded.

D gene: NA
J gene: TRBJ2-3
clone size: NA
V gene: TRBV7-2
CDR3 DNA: TGTGCCAGCAGCCCTGGCGGGGCGAACACAGATACGCAGTATTTT
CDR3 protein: CASSPGGANTDTQYF

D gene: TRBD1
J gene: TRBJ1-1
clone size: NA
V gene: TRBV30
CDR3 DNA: TGTGCCTGGGATAGACAGGGGGCTAACACTGAAGCTTTCTTT
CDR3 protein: CAWDRQGANTEAFF

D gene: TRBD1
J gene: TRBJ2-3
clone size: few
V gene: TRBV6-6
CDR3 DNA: TGTGCCAGCAGACTCCCCGACAGGGGGCAAGATACGCAGTATTTT
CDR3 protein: CASRLPDRGQDTQYF

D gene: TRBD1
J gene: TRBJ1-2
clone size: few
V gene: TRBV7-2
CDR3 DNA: TGTGCCAGCAGCTTAGTGGTGGGACAGGGGTCCTATGGCTACACCTTC
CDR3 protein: CASSLVVGQGSYGYTF

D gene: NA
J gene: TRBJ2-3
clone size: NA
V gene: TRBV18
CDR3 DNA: TGTGCCAGCTCACCACGAGCAGATACGCAGTATTTT
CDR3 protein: CASSPRADTQYF

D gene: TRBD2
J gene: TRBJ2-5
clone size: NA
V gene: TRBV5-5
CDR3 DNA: TGTGCCAGCAGCTTGGGACTAGCGGCAGAAGAGACCCAGTACTTC
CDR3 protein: CASSLGLAAEETQYF

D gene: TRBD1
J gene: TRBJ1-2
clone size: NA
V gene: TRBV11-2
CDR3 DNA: TGTGCCAGCAGCCTCGGGACAGGGGGCGCGTTCGGCTATGGCTACACCTTC
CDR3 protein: CASSLGTGGAFGYGYTF

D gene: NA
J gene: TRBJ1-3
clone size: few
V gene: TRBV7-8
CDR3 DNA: TGTGCCAGCAGCACCGGGGGTGACGGAAACACCATATATTTT
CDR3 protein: CASSTGGDGNTIYF

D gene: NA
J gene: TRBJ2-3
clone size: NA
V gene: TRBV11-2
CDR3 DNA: TGTGCCAGCAGCTTAGAATATCATACGCAGTATTTT
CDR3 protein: CASSLEYHTQYF

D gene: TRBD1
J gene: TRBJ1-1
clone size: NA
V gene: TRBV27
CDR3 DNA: TGTGCCAGCAACCGGGACAGGGGGATGAACACTGAAGCTTTCTTT
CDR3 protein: CASNRDRGMNTEAFF

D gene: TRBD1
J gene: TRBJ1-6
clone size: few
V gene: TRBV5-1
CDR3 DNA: TGCGCCAGCAGCTTGACGGGACAGCATAATTCACCCCTCCACTTT
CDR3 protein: CASSLTGQHNSPLHF

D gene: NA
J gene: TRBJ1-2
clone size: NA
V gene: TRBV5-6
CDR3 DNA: TGTGCCAGCAGCCGTAGTACTAACTATGGCTACACCTTC
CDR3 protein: CASSRSTNYGYTF

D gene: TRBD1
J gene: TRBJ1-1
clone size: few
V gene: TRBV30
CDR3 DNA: TGTGCCTGGAATTTCTATGGACAGGGAAACACTGAAGCTTTCTTT
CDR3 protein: CAWNFYGQGNTEAFF

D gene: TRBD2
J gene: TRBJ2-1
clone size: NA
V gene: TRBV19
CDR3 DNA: TGTGCCAGTAGTTCCCCCGGGACTAGCGGGAGGTATTCCTACAATGAGCAGTTCTTC
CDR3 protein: CASSSPGTSGRYSYNEQFF